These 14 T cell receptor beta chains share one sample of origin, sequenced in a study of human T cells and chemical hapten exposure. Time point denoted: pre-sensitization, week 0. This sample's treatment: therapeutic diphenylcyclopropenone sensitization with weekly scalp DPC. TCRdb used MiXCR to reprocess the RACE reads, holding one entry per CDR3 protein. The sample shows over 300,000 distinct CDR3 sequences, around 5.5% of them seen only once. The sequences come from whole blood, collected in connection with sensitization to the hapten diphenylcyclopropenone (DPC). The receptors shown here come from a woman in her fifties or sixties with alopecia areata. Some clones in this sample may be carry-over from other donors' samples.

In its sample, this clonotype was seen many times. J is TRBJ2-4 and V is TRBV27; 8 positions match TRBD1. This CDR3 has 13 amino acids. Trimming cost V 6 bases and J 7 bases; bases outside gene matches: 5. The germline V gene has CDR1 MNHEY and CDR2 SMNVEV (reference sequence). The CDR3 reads CASRLTGGNIQYF. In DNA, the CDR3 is TGTGCCAGCAGGTTAACAGGGGGGAACATTCAGTACTTC.

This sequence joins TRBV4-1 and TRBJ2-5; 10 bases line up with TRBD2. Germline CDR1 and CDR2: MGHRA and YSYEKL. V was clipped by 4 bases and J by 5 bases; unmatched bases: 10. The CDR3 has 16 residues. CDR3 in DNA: TGCGCCAGCAGCCCCGGTTCTAGCGGGGGCCCGGAGACCCAGTACTTC. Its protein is CASSPGSSGGPETQYF.

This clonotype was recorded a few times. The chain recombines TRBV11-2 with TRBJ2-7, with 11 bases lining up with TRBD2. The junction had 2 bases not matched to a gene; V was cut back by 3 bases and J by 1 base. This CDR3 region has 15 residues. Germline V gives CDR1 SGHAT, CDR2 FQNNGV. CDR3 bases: TGTGCCAGCAGCTTCGGGACTAGCGGTTCCTACGAGCAGTACTTC. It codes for CASSFGTSGSYEQYF. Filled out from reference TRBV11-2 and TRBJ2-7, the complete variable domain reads EAGVAQSPRYKIIEKRQSVAFWCNPISGHATLYWYQQILGQGPKLLIQFQNNGVVDDSQLPKDRFSAERLKGVDSTLKIQPAKLEDSAVYLCASSFGTSGSYEQYFGPGTRLTVT.

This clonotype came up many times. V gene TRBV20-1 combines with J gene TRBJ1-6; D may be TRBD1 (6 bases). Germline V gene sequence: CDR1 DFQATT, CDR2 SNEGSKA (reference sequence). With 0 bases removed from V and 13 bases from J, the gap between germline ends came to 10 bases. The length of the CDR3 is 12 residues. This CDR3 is CSARDQGFPLHF. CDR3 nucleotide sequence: TGCAGTGCTAGAGATCAGGGGTTTCCCCTCCACTTT.

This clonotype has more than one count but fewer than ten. The CDR3 nucleotides read TGCAGCGTTGTGCTCGGGGAAGCTTTCTTT. Protein product: CSVVLGEAFF. The chain employs TRBV29-1 and TRBJ1-1; D is uncertain. The CDR3 spans 10 residues. The germline V gene has CDR1 SQVTM and CDR2 ANQGSEA. Trimming removed 4 bases at V and 8 bases at J, with 8 bases between.

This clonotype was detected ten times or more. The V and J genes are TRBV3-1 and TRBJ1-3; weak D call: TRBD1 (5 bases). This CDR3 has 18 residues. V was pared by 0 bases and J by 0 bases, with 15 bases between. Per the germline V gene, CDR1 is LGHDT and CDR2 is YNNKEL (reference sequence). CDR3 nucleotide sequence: TGTGCCAGCAGCCAAGATTCCCTCATAGGGACCTCTGGAAACACCATATATTTT. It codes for CASSQDSLIGTSGNTIYF.

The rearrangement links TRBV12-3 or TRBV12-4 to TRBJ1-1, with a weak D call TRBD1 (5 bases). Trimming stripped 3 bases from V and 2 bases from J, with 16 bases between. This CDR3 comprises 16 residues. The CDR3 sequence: CASSFERGGGNTEAFF. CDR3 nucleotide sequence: TGTGCCAGCAGTTTCGAGAGGGGAGGAGGAAACACTGAAGCTTTCTTT.

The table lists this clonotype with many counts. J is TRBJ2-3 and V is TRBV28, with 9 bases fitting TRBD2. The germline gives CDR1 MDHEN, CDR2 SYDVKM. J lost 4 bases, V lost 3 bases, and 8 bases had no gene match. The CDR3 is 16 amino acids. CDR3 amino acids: CASSLDSGRNSDTQYF. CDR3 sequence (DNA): TGTGCCAGCAGTTTGGACAGCGGGAGGAACTCAGATACGCAGTATTTT.

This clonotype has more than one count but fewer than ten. In nucleotides, the CDR3 is TGTGCCAGCAGCTTAGCGACCCAGCAGCCCCAGCATTTT. Translated: CASSLATQQPQHF. The chain is built from TRBV7-2 and TRBJ1-5; D is unclear. This CDR3 comprises 13 residues. Germline V CDR1 and CDR2: SGHTA, FQGNSA. V was clipped by 0 bases and J by 7 bases, with 7 bases between them.

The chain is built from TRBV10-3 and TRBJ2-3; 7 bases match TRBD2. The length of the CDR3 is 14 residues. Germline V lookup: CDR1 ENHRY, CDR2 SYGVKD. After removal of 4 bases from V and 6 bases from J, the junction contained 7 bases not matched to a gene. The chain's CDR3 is CAISVPGGRDTQYF. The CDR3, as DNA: TGTGCCATCAGTGTTCCGGGGGGACGGGATACGCAGTATTTT.

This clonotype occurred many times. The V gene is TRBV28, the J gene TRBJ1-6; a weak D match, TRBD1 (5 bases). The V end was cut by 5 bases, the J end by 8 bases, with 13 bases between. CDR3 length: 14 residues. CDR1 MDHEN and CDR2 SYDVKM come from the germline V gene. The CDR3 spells CASSLGGIDSPLHF. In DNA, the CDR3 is TGTGCCAGCAGTCTTGGGGGTATAGATTCACCCCTCCACTTT.

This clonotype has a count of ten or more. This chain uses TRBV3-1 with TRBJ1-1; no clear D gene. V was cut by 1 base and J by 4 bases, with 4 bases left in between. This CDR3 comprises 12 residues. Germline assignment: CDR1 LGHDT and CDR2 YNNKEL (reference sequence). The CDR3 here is CASSQGPTEAFF. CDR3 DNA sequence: TGTGCCAGCAGCCAAGGCCCCACTGAAGCTTTCTTT.

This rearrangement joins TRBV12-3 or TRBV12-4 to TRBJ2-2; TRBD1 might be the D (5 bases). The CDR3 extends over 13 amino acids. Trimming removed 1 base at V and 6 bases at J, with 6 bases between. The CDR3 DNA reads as TGTGCCAGCAGTTTAGAGGGGTCCGGGGAGCTGTTTTTT. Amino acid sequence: CASSLEGSGELFF.

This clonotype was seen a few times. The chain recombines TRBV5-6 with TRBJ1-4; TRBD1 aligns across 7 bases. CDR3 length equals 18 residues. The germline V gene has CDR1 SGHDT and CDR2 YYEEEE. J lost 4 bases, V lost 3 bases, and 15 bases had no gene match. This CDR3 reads CASSSRRNDRDFNEKLFF. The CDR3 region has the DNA TGTGCCAGCAGCTCACGAAGGAACGACAGGGACTTTAATGAAAAACTGTTTTTT.